The rows below give T cell receptor beta chains drawn from one sample of a study of blood T cells in healthy people across ages. TCRdb reprocessed the 5' RACE reads with MiXCR, giving one entry per CDR3 protein. The data contain 1.5 million to 2 million distinct CDR3 sequences, 28% of them seen just once; the ten biggest clones take up 6.5% to 8.5%. Sequenced material: blood. The receptors shown here come from a woman in her thirties in good health. CDR3s include the opening cysteine and the closing phenylalanine or tryptophan. A D gene is named only where the DNA matches it firmly. The size entry is marked missing in some rows and otherwise reads once, few, many or a size class.

TRBV7-9	few	TRBD1	TRBJ2-5	TGTGCCAGCAGCCCGACAGGGAATGAAGAGACCCAGTACTTC	CASSPTGNEETQYF
TRBV29-1	NA	NA	TRBJ2-3	TGCAGCGTTGTGGTAGCGGCTAGCACAGATACGCAGTATTTT	CSVVVAASTDTQYF
TRBV7-3	few	TRBD1	TRBJ1-6	TGTGCCAGCAGCGCACGGACAGGGGATAATTCACCCCTCCACTTT	CASSARTGDNSPLHF
TRBV27	NA	NA	TRBJ2-7	TGTGTCAGCAGCCCGCAGGGTAAATACGAGCAGTACTTC	CVSSPQGKYEQYF
TRBV15	NA	TRBD2	TRBJ2-3	TGTGCCACCAGCAGCCTGGGGGGGGGGACCCCAGATACGCAGTATTTT	CATSSLGGGTPDTQYF
TRBV5-6	NA	NA	TRBJ2-1	TGTGCCAGCAGCATCCTAGGGACAAGGGAGCAGTTCTTC	CASSILGTREQFF
TRBV30	NA	NA	TRBJ2-1	TGTGCCTGGACAGGGGGGGGGAAGCATGAGCAGTTCTTC	CAWTGGGKHEQFF
TRBV6-1	many	TRBD1	TRBJ1-2	TGTGCCAGCAGTGTCAGCCGGGACAGCTTTTTCTACACCTTC	CASSVSRDSFFYTF
TRBV4-3	many	TRBD2	TRBJ2-7	TGCGCCAGCAGCCAAGAGCATCCTAGCGGGAGTGGCGAGCAGTACTTC	CASSQEHPSGSGEQYF
TRBV5-1	NA	TRBD1	TRBJ2-7	TGCGCCAGCAGCTCCGGGACAGTTCTTGTTGGGGAGCAGTACTTC	CASSSGTVLVGEQYF
TRBV10-3	few	TRBD1	TRBJ2-7	TGTGCCATCAGCCTAGGGACAGGATTTTCCTACGAGCAGTACTTC	CAISLGTGFSYEQYF
TRBV5-1	many	NA	TRBJ2-1	TGCGCCAGCAGCTTCCCCGGGGGCTACCCCTCCAATGAGCAGTTCTTC	CASSFPGGYPSNEQFF
TRBV5-1	NA	NA	TRBJ1-3	TGCGCCAGCTGGGAGGGGCCTCCTGGAAACACCATATATTTT	CASWEGPPGNTIYF
TRBV6-5	many	NA	TRBJ2-7	TGTGCCAGCAGTTACTACGACGCTCGCGAGCAGTACTTC	CASSYYDAREQYF
TRBV6-2/TRBV6-3	few	NA	TRBJ1-6	TGTGCCAGCAGTTATCAGAAATCGGCTTCACCCCTCCACTTT	CASSYQKSASPLHF
TRBV29-1	many	TRBD2	TRBJ2-2	TGCAGCGTGAGGACTAGCCGGAACACCGGGGAGCTGTTTTTT	CSVRTSRNTGELFF
TRBV10-1	NA	NA	TRBJ1-6	TGCGCCAGCAAACAGGGTGGAAATTCACCCCTCCACTTT	CASKQGGNSPLHF
TRBV5-5	few	TRBD2	TRBJ2-5	TGTGCCAGCAGCTCGCCGGGGGGGGTTGGAGAGACCCAGTACTTC	CASSSPGGVGETQYF
TRBV3-1	few	NA	TRBJ1-2	TGTGCCAGCAGCCAAGGACGGCTTAACTATGGCTACACCTTC	CASSQGRLNYGYTF
TRBV4-2	NA	TRBD1	TRBJ2-3	TGTGCCAGCAGCCAAGCCCCGACAGGGGGGGATACGCAGTATTTT	CASSQAPTGGDTQYF
TRBV9	many	NA	TRBJ2-7	TGTGCCAGCAGCGGAAGTGTCGGGGCCTACGAGCAGTACTTC	CASSGSVGAYEQYF
TRBV27	few	TRBD1	TRBJ2-7	TGTGCCAGCAGTTCCTGGACAGGGGGGGACGAGCAGTACTTC	CASSSWTGGDEQYF
TRBV5-1	many	TRBD2	TRBJ2-1	TGCGCCAGCAGCACAACTAGCGGGATATACAATGAGCAGTTCTTC	CASSTTSGIYNEQFF
TRBV21-1	NA	NA	TRBJ2-5	TGTGCCAGCAGCATGGGGACAGGGGGCGAGACCCAGTACTTC	CASSMGTGGETQYF
TRBV12-3/TRBV12-4	many	TRBD2	TRBJ2-7	TGTGCCAGCAGTTCAGCGGGGATCCGCTACGAGCAGTACTTC	CASSSAGIRYEQYF
TRBV6-5	many	TRBD1	TRBJ2-4	TGTGCCAGCAGTTCCCCGACAGGGTCCAAAAACATTCAGTACTTC	CASSSPTGSKNIQYF
TRBV20-1	few	TRBD2	TRBJ2-5	TGCAGTGCTAGAGATGCGGGGGGGGCACAAGAGACCCAGTACTTC	CSARDAGGAQETQYF
TRBV7-9	NA	TRBD2	TRBJ2-5	TGTGCCAGCGAGGGACTAGCGGGGGGCGAAGAGACCCAGTACTTC	CASEGLAGGEETQYF
TRBV6-6	NA	NA	TRBJ2-5	TGTGCCAGCAGTTACGGCGGCGGTCCCCAAGAGACCCAGTACTTC	CASSYGGGPQETQYF
TRBV11-2	NA	NA	TRBJ1-2	TGTGCCAGCAGCTTTTCCCGTTATGGCTACACCTTC	CASSFSRYGYTF
TRBV20-1	few	TRBD1	TRBJ2-4	TGCAGTGCTGCTACAGGGGTACCCAAAAACATTCAGTACTTC	CSAATGVPKNIQYF
TRBV10-3	NA	NA	TRBJ1-2	TGTGCCATCAGTGAGCCCGGGACGGACTATGGCTACACCTTC	CAISEPGTDYGYTF
TRBV7-2	few	NA	TRBJ2-7	TGTGCCAGCAGCGTTGAGCAGGTTGGATCCTACGAGCAGTACTTC	CASSVEQVGSYEQYF
TRBV13	NA	NA	TRBJ1-2	TGTGCCAGCAGAAAGTTAGCGGCAGTCTATGGCTACACCTTC	CASRKLAAVYGYTF
TRBV15	NA	NA	TRBJ2-3	TGTGTCACCAGCACCCCGGAACGAGGGGATACGCAGTATTTT	CVTSTPERGDTQYF
TRBV5-6	NA	TRBD1	TRBJ2-7	TGTGCCAGCAGCTCCGTCGGCAGGGGGCAAAGGAGTTTCAACGAGCAGTACTTC	CASSSVGRGQRSFNEQYF
TRBV12-5	NA	NA	TRBJ2-3	TGTGCTAGTGGTTTCTACCGGGACTCCCTTAGCACAGATACGCAGTATTTT	CASGFYRDSLSTDTQYF
TRBV12-3/TRBV12-4	few	NA	TRBJ1-4	TGTGCCAGCAGACCCGGTTGGGGAGAAGAAAAACTGTTTTTT	CASRPGWGEEKLFF
TRBV7-2	once	TRBD2	TRBJ2-1	TGTGCCGGCAGCAGTAGCGGGGGGGCAATTGGCAATGAGCAGTTCTTC	CAGSSSGGAIGNEQFF
TRBV4-1	NA	NA	TRBJ2-3	TGCGCCAGCAGCCGGCGGGGACCACCAGATACGCAGTATTTT	CASSRRGPPDTQYF